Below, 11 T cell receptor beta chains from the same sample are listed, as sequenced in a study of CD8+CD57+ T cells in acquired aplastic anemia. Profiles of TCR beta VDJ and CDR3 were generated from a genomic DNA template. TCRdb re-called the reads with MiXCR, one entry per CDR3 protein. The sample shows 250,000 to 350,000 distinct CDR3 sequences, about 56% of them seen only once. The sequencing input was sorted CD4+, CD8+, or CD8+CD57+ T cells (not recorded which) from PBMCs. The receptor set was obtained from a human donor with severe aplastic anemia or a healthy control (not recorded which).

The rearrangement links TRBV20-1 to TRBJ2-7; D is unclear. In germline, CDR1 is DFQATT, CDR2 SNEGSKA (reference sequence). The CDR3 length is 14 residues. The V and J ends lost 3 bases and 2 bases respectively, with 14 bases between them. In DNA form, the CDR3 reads TGCAGTGCTAGGCTGGAAGGGTACACCTACGAGCAGTACTTC. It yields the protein CSARLEGYTYEQYF.

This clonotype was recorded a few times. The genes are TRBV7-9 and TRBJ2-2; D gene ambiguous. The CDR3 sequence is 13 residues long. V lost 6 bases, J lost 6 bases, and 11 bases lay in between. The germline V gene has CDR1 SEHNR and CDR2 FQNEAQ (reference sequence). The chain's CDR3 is CASRQSVSGELFF. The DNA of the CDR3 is TGTGCCAGCAGGCAGAGCGTTTCCGGGGAGCTGTTTTTT.

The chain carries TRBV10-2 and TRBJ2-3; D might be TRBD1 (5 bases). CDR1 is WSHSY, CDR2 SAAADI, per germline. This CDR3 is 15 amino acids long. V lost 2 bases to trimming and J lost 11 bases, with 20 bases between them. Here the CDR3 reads CASSEGAGFVLEQYF. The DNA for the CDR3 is TGCGCCAGCAGTGAGGGGGCAGGGTTCGTTTTGGAGCAGTATTTT.

CDR3 residues: CASSHPGRSVGDTQYF. The CDR3 DNA sequence: TGTGCCAGCAGCCACCCGGGACGGTCGGTTGGCGATACGCAGTATTTT. The chain combines TRBV3-1 with TRBJ2-3; the D gene could be TRBD1 or TRBD2 (5 bases each). Trimming cost V 3 bases and J 6 bases, with 19 bases left between them. Per the germline V gene, CDR1 is LGHDT and CDR2 is YNNKEL (reference sequence). The CDR3 loop spans 16 amino acids.

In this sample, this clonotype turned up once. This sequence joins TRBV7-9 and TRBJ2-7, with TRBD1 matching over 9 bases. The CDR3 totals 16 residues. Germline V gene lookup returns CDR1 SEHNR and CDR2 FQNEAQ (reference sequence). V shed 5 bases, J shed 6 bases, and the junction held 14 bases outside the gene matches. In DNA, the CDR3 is TGTGCCAGCAGCCCGACCGGGACAGGGAGCCTACGCGAGCAGTACTTC. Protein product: CASSPTGTGSLREQYF.

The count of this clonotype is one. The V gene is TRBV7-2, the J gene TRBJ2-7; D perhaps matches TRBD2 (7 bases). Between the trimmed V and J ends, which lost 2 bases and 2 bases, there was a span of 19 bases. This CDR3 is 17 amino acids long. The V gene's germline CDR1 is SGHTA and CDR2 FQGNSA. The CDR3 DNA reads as TGTGCCAGCAGCTTATCCCCGGGCGGGGGCCTGGCCTACGAGCAGTACTTC. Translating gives CASSLSPGGGLAYEQYF.

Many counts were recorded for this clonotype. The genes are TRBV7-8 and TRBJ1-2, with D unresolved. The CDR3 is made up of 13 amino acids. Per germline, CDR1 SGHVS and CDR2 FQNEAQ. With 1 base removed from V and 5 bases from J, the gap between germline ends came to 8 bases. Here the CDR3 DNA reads TGTGCCAGCAGCTTAGATCCGGGGTATGGCTACACCTTC. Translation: CASSLDPGYGYTF.

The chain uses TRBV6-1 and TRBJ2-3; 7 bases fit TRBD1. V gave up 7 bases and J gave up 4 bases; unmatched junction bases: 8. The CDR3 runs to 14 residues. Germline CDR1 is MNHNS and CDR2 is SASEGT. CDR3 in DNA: TGTGCCAGCACTGGGGACAGCGAAGCAGATACGCAGTATTTT. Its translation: CASTGDSEADTQYF.

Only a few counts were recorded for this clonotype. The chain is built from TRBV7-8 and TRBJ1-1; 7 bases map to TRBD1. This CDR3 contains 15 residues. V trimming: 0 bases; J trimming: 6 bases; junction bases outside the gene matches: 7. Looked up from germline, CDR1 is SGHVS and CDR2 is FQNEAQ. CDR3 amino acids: CASSLALGGRAEAFF. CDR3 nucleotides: TGTGCCAGCAGCTTAGCGCTAGGGGGCCGGGCTGAAGCTTTCTTT.

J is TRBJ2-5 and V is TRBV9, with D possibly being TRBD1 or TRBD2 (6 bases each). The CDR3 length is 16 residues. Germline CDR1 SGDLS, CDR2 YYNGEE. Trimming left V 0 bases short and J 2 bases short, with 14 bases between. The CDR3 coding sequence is TGTGCCAGCAGCGTAGAACTTACGGGGGCTCAAGAGACCCAGTACTTC. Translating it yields CASSVELTGAQETQYF.

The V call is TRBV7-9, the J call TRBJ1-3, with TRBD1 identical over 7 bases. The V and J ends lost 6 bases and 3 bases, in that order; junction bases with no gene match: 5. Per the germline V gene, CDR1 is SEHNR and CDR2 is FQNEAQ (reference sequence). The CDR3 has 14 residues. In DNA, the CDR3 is TGTGCCAGCAGATCCGACAGGGTTGGAAACACCATATATTTT. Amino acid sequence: CASRSDRVGNTIYF.